This TCR beta chain was found in a study of blood T cell repertoires in COVID-19. Study in general: Whether acute or convalescent, the COVID-19 samples came from the United States, Italy and Spain. Sources were T cells, B-cell-depleted T cells, or PBMCs; the material itself was cDNA or gDNA.

In the original analysis: Amplification from reference gene primers served as the basis for estimated nucleated cell counts. The table came from immunoSEQ multiplex PCR; TCRdb's copy has only in-frame clones and leaves some out. V, J and clone size are those of that table, while D and trimming were read from the DNA. Among more than 75,000 clones listed, approximately 84% were seen once. The CDR3 totals 14 residues. CDR1 and CDR2 from the germline V gene are SGHRS and YFSETQ. V lost 4 bases, J lost 1 base, and 1 base stayed unmatched. The clonotype originates from a human donor in a cohort sampled during active COVID-19. V usage is TRBV5-1 and J usage is TRBJ2-2, with 7 bases matching TRBD1. The sample comprised peripheral blood. The CDR3 DNA reads TGCGCCAGCAGCCGACAGGGGAACACCGGGGAGCTGTTTTTT. As protein: CASSRQGNTGELFF.